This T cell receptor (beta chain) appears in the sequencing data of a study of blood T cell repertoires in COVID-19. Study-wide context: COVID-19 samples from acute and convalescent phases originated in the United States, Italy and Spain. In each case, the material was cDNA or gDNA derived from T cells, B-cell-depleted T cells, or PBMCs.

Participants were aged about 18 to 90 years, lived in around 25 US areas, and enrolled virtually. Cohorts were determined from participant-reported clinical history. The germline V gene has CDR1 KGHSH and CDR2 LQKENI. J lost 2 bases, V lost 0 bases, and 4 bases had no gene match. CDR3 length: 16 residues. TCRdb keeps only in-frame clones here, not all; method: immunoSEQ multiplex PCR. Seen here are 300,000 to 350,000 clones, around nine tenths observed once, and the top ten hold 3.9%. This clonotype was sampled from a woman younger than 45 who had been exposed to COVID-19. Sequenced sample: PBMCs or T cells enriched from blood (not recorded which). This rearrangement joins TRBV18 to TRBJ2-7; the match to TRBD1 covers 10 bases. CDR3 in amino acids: CASSPPTGQGTYEQYF. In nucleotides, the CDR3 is TGTGCCAGCTCACCACCGACGGGACAGGGGACCTACGAGCAGTACTTC. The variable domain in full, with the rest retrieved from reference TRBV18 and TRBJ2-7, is NAGVMQNPRHLVRRRGQEARLRCSPMKGHSHVYWYRQLPEEGLKFMVYLQKENIIDESGMPKERFSAEFPKEGPSILRIQQVVRGDSAAYFCASSPPTGQGTYEQYFGPGTRLTVT.